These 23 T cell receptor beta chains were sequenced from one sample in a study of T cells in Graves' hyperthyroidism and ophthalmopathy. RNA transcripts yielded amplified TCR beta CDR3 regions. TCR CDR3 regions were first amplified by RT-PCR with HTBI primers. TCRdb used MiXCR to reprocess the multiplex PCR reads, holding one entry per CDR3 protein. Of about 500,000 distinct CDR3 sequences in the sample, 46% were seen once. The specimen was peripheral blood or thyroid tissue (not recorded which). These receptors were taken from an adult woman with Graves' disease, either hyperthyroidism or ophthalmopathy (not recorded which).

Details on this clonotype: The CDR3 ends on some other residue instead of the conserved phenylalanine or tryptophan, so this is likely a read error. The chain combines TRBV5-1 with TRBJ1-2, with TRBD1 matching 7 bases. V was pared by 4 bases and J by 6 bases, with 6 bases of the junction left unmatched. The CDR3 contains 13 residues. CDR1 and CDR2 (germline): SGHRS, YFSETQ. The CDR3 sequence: CASSLDRANGYTL. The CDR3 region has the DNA TGCGCCAGCAGCCTCGACAGGGCTAATGGCTACACCCTC.

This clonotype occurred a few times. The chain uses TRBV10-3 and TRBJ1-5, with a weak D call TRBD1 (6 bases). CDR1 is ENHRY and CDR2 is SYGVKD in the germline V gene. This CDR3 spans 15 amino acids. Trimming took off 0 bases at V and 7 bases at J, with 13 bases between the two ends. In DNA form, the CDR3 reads TGTGCCATCAGTGAGTCTAGGGAGGGGGGGCAGCCCCAGCATTTT. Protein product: CAISESREGGQPQHF.

In nucleotides, the CDR3 is TGCAGTTTAAATTGGGGGGCCTACGAGCAGTACTTC. This gives the protein CSLNWGAYEQYF. This chain connects TRBV29-1 to TRBJ2-7, with a tentative D call TRBD2 (6 bases). Germline CDR1 and CDR2: SQVTM and ANQGSEA. The CDR3 runs 12 residues.

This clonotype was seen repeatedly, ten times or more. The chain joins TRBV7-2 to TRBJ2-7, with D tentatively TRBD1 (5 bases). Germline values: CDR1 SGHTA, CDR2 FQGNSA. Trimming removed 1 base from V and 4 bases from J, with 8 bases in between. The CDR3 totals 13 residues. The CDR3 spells CASSLGQRYEQYF. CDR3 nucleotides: TGTGCCAGCAGCTTAGGACAGCGATACGAGCAGTACTTC.

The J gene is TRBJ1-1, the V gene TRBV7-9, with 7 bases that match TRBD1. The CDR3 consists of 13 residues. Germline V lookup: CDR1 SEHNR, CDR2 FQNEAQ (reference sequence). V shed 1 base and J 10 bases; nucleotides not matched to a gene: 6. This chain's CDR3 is CASSLGHQGVAFF. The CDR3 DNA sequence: TGTGCCAGCAGCTTAGGACATCAGGGGGTAGCTTTCTTT. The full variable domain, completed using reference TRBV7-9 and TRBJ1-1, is DTGVSQNPRHKITKRGQNVTFRCDPISEHNRLYWYRQTLGQGPEFLTYFQNEAQLEKSRLLSDRFSAERPKGSFSTLEIQRTEQGDSAMYLCASSLGHQGVAFFGQGTRLTVV.

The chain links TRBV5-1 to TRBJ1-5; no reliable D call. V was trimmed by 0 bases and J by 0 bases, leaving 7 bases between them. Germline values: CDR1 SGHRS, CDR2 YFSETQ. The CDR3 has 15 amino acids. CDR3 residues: CASSLDGHSNQPQHF. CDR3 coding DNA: TGCGCCAGCAGCTTGGACGGTCATAGCAATCAGCCCCAGCATTTT.

The CDR3 DNA reads TGCGCCAGCAGCTTAGTCAGGGTCCACAATGAGCAGTTCTTC. Its translation is CASSLVRVHNEQFF. The V and J genes are TRBV5-1 and TRBJ2-1, with a possible D match to TRBD1 (5 bases). This CDR3 has 14 amino acids. Trimming stripped 2 bases from V and 5 bases from J, with 11 bases between. Germline lookup yields CDR1 SGHRS and CDR2 YFSETQ.

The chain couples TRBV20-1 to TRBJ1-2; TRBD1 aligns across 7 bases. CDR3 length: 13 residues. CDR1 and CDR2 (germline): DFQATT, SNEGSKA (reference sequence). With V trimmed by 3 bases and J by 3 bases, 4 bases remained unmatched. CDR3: CSARIDRDYGYTF. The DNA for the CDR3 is TGCAGTGCTAGGATCGACAGGGACTATGGCTACACCTTC.

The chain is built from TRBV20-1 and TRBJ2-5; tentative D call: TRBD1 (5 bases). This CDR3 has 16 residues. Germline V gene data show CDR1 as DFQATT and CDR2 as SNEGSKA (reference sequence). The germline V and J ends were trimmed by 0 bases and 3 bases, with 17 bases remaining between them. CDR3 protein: CSARDIATVGKETQYF. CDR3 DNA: TGCAGTGCTAGAGATATCGCGACAGTTGGTAAAGAGACCCAGTACTTC.

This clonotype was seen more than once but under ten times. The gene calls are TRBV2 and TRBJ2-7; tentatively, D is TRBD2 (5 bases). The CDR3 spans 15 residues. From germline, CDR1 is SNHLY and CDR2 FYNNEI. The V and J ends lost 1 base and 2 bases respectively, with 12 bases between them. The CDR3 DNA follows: TGTGCCAGCAGTGAAGTCGGGGTGCTGGCCTACGAGCAGTACTTC. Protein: CASSEVGVLAYEQYF.

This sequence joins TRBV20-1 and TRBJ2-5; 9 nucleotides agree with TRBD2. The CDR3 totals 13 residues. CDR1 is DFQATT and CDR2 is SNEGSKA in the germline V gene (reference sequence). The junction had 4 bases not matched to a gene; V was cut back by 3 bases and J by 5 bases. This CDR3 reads CSARDSGSETQYF. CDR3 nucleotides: TGCAGTGCTAGGGATAGCGGGAGTGAGACCCAGTACTTC.

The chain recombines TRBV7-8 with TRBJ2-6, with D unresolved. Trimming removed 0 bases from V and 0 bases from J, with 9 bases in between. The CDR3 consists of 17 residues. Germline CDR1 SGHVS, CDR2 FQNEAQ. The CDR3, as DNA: TGTGCCAGCAGCTTAGCGGACGGATACTCTGGGGCCAACGTCCTGACTTTC. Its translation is CASSLADGYSGANVLTF.

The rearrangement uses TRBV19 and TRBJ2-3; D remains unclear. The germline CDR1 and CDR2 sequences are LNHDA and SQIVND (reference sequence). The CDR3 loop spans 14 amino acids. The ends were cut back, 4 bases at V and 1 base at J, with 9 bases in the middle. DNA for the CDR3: TGTGCCAGTAGTAACTCCCGCGGCACAGATACGCAGTATTTT. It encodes CASSNSRGTDTQYF. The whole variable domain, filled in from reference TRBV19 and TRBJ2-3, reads DGGITQSPKYLFRKEGQNVTLSCEQNLNHDAMYWYRQDPGQGLRLIYYSQIVNDFQKGDIAEGYSVSREKKESFPLTVTSAQKNPTAFYLCASSNSRGTDTQYFGPGTRLTVL.

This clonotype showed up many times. The DNA for the CDR3 is TGTGCCACCAGTGATACGGGGTACACCGGGGAGCTGTTTTTT. This encodes CATSDTGYTGELFF. The chain links TRBV24-1 to TRBJ2-2, with TRBD2 as a possible D gene (5 bases). This CDR3 is built from 14 residues. Germline CDR1 is KGHDR and CDR2 is SFDVKD. Trimming shortened V by 3 bases and J by 3 bases, and 7 bases separated the two germline ends.

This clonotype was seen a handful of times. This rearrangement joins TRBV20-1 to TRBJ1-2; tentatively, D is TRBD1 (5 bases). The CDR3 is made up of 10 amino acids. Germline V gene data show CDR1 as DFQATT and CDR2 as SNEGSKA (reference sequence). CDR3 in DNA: TGCAGCTTAGGGGAAGTTGGCTACACCTTC. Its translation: CSLGEVGYTF.

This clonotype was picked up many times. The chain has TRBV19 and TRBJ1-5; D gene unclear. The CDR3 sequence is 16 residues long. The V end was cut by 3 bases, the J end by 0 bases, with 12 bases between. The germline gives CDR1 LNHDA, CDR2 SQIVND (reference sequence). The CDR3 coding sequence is TGTGCCAGTAGTATCTATCCTGACCATAGCAATCAGCCCCAGCATTTT. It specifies CASSIYPDHSNQPQHF.

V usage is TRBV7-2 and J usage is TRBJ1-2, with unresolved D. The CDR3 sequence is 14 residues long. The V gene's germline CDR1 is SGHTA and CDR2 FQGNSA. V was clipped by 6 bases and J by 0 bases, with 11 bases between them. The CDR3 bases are TGTGCCAGCAGGTTACAACAGACTAACTATGGCTACACCTTC. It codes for CASRLQQTNYGYTF. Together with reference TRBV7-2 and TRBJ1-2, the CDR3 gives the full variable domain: GAGVSQSPSNKVTEKGKDVELRCDPISGHTALYWYRQSLGQGLEFLIYFQGNSAPDKSGLPSDRFSAERTGGSVSTLTIQRTQQEDSAVYLCASRLQQTNYGYTFGSGTRLTVV.

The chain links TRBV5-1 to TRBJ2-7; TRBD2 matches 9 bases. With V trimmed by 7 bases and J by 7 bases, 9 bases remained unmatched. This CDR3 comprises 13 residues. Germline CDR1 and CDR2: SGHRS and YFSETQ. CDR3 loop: CASGKAGGEEQYF. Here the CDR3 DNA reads TGCGCCAGCGGGAAGGCGGGGGGGGAAGAGCAGTACTTC.

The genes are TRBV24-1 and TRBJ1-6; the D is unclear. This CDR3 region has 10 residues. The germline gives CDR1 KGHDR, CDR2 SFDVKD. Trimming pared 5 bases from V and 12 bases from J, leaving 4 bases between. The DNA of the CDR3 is TGTGCCACCAGTGCCTTACCCCTCCACTTT. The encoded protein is CATSALPLHF.

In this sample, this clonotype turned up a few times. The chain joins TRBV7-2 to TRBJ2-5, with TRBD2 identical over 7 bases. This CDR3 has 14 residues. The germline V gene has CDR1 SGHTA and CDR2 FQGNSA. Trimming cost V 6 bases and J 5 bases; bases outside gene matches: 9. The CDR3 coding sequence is TGTGCCAGCAGGACGGGACGTAGCGGGGAGACCCAGTACTTC. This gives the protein CASRTGRSGETQYF.

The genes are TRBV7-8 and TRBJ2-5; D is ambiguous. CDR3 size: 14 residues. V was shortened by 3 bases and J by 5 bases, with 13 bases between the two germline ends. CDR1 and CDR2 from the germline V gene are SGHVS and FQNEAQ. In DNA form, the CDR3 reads TGTGCCAGCAGCTTGCTCGCAATGTTTGAGACCCAGTACTTC. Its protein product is CASSLLAMFETQYF.

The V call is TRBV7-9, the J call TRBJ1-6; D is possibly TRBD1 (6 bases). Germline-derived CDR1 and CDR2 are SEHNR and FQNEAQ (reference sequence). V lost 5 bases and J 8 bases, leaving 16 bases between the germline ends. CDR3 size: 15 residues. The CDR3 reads CASSPALDSYSPLHF. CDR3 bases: TGTGCCAGCAGCCCGGCCCTGGACAGTTATTCACCCCTCCACTTT.

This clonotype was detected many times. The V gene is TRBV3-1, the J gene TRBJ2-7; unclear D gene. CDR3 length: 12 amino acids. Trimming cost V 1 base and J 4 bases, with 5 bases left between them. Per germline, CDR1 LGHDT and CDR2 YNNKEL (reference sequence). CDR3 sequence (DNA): TGTGCCAGCAGCCAAGTAGGGTACGAGCAGTACTTC. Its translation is CASSQVGYEQYF.